The T cell receptor (beta chain) described here comes from a study of T cells in Graves' hyperthyroidism and ophthalmopathy. Across the study: Peripheral blood was acquired at first diagnosis, ahead of any therapy whatsoever.

RNA transcripts yielded amplified TCR beta CDR3 regions. The primer set for the first-round RT-PCR of the TCR CDR3 was HTBI. TCRdb called the multiplex PCR reads again in MiXCR, with one record for every CDR3 protein. Here the sample spans 410,000 or so distinct CDR3 sequences, roughly 14% being singletons. Germline CDR1 is MNHEY and CDR2 is SVGEGT. V was clipped by 0 bases and J by 3 bases, with 14 bases between them. The CDR3 has 16 amino acids. The study's findings and limits: Most expanded thyroid clonotypes above 0.001 recurred in blood. The authors' 13 V-J model separated ophthalmopathy from stable hyperthyroidism.

This clonotype was recorded at least ten times. As yet, its antigen is unknown. This clonotype was sampled from a man younger than 35 with Graves' ophthalmopathy. Sequenced input: blood. The chain is built from TRBV6-2 or TRBV6-3 and TRBJ1-2, with D unresolved. The CDR3 DNA reads as TGTGCCAGCAGTTACTCATCTTCCCGGCCTGACTATGGCTACACCTTC. Amino acid sequence: CASSYSSSRPDYGYTF.